The rows below give T cell receptor beta chains drawn from one sample of a study of cytomegalovirus exposure and HLA in healthy donors. Sequencing used immunoSEQ multiplex PCR; TCRdb keeps in-frame clones, though not all of them. The repertoire has 100,000 to 150,000 clones, 70% to 85% of them found once; the top ten carry more than 3%. Sequenced input: PBMCs. These receptors were obtained from a woman in her forties or fifties in good health and CMV-seronegative. Both conserved end residues are part of each CDR3. A D gene is named only where the DNA matches it firmly. For some rows the clone size is stated as once, few or many, or as a class when expanded; others skip it.

>NA|TRBJ2-1|TRBD1|TRBV14
TGTGCCAGCCGGGACAGTTTCCCTAAGGATGAGCAGTTCTTC
CASRDSFPKDEQFF
>NA|TRBJ2-7|TRBD2|TRBV7-2
TGTGCCAGCAGCCCAACCGGGACTAGTGGTGACGAGCAGTACTTC
CASSPTGTSGDEQYF
>NA|TRBJ2-4|NA|TRBV5-6
TGTGCCAGCAGCTTGGGGCAGGGCAGGAACATTCAGTACTTC
CASSLGQGRNIQYF
>NA|TRBJ2-3|TRBD1|TRBV4-3
TGCGCCAGCAGCCAAGTTGGGGGACAGAGGGGAAATACGCAGTATTTT
CASSQVGGQRGNTQYF
>NA|TRBJ1-5|NA|TRBV19
TGTGCCAGTAGTCGCGAGGTCCCGAATCAGCCCCAGCATTTT
CASSREVPNQPQHF
>NA|TRBJ2-3|NA|TRBV5-4
TGTGCCAGCAGCTTCGACAGTCCCTACACAGATACGCAGTATTTT
CASSFDSPYTDTQYF
>few|TRBJ1-2|TRBD1|TRBV9
TGTGCCAGCAGCGAGGGACAGGGGGCGAACTATGGCTACACCTTC
CASSEGQGANYGYTF
>NA|TRBJ1-1|TRBD1|TRBV13
TGTGCCACGGGGACAGGCGGAGGGGTTTTTAACACTGAAGCTTTCTTT
CATGTGGGVFNTEAFF
>NA|TRBJ2-1|TRBD1|TRBV2
TGTGCCAGCAGTGAGGACAGGAGCTCCTACAATGAGCAGTTCTTC
CASSEDRSSYNEQFF
>NA|TRBJ2-7|TRBD1|TRBV4-2
TGTGCCAGCAGCCCTGGGACAGGGTGGTCCTACGAGCAGTACTTC
CASSPGTGWSYEQYF
>once|TRBJ2-3|NA|TRBV7-2
TGTGCCAGCAGCTTACTGGTGGGAGGCACAGATACGCAGTATTTT
CASSLLVGGTDTQYF
>NA|TRBJ2-1|NA|TRBV28
TGTGCCAGCAGACCCCCGGGACTCATAGAGCAGTTCTTC
CASRPPGLIEQFF
>NA|TRBJ2-4|NA|TRBV11-1
TGTGCCAGCAGCCTAAGCCTAGAGGGCATTCAGTACTTC
CASSLSLEGIQYF
>NA|TRBJ1-1|NA|TRBV6-6
TGTGCCAGCAGTCCCGCGCGGGGGGGGAACACTGAAGCTTTCTTT
CASSPARGGNTEAFF
>NA|TRBJ1-6|TRBD1|TRBV30
TGTGCCTGGAGGCCCCGGGACAGGGGTAGTTCACCCCTCCACTTT
CAWRPRDRGSSPLHF
>NA|TRBJ2-7|TRBD2|TRBV7-8
TGTGCCAGCAGCTTAGTCGGTGGACTAGCTTACGAGCAGTACTTC
CASSLVGGLAYEQYF
>NA|TRBJ1-1|NA|TRBV11-2
TGTGCCAGCAGCTTACAGCGGGACACTGAAGCTTTCTTT
CASSLQRDTEAFF
>NA|TRBJ2-7|TRBD2|TRBV28
TGTGCCAGCAGGCCAGCGGGAGTCGGGTACGAGCAGTACTTC
CASRPAGVGYEQYF
>NA|TRBJ1-2|NA|TRBV30
TGTGCCTGGAGTGTGAGGGGGTCCAACTATGGCTACACCTTC
CAWSVRGSNYGYTF
>NA|TRBJ1-5|NA|TRBV5-5
TGTGCCAGCAGCCCGGGAGGATCTCCCCTCAATTCTCGCAATCAGCCCCAGCATTTT
CASSPGGSPLNSRNQPQHF
>few|TRBJ2-3|TRBD2|TRBV6-6
TGTGCCAGCAGCACCGGGACTAGCGGGAGCACAGATACGCAGTATTTT
CASSTGTSGSTDTQYF
>few|TRBJ2-7|NA|TRBV6-5
TGTGCCAGCGGAGAGGACAGCTACGAGCAGTACTTC
CASGEDSYEQYF
>NA|TRBJ2-5|TRBD1|TRBV7-2
TGTGCCAGCAGCTTAGCTCTCGGGACAGGGGGTGGACAAGAGACCCAGTACTTC
CASSLALGTGGGQETQYF
>once|TRBJ2-1|NA|TRBV6-6
TGTGCCAGCAGTTCGATTAGAATTCCCTACAATGAGCAGTTCTTC
CASSSIRIPYNEQFF
>NA|TRBJ2-7|NA|TRBV7-9
TGTGCCAGCAGCCTCGAAAGGGGGATGCGTTCCTACGAGCAGTACTTC
CASSLERGMRSYEQYF
>NA|TRBJ1-5|NA|TRBV7-2
TGTGCCAGCAGCTTAGGACAGTTCGGTCAGCCCCAGCATTTT
CASSLGQFGQPQHF
>NA|TRBJ2-1|TRBD2|TRBV9
TGTGCCAGCAGCGAAACTAGCGGATCCTACAATGAGCAGTTCTTC
CASSETSGSYNEQFF
>NA|TRBJ1-2|NA|TRBV13
TGTGCCAGCAGCGGCCGGGGGGATGGCTACACCTTC
CASSGRGDGYTF
>NA|TRBJ1-1|TRBD1|TRBV5-4
TGTGCCAGCAGCGGATCCCCGGGACAGGCGATTGAAGCTTTCTTT
CASSGSPGQAIEAFF
>NA|TRBJ2-3|TRBD1|TRBV7-2
TGTGCCAGCAGCCAAGACAGGGCGGGCGATACGCAGTATTTT
CASSQDRAGDTQYF
>NA|TRBJ1-5|NA|TRBV28
TGTGCCAGCAGTCGTTTCGGCAATCAGCCCCAGCATTTT
CASSRFGNQPQHF
>NA|TRBJ2-5|TRBD1|TRBV6-5
TGTGCCAGCAGTTACTCGACAGGGCGGGAGACCCAGTACTTC
CASSYSTGRETQYF
>NA|TRBJ2-3|TRBD2|TRBV15
TGTGCCACCAGCAGAGATCCAGCGGGAGCATTCATAGATACGCAGTATTTT
CATSRDPAGAFIDTQYF
>few|TRBJ2-5|TRBD1|TRBV4-3
TGCGCCAGCAGCCAATACTCCGGGACAGGAGAGACCCAGTACTTC
CASSQYSGTGETQYF
>few|TRBJ1-1|NA|TRBV7-9
TGTGCCAGCAGCTTAACCCAGGGGCATGAAGCTTTCTTT
CASSLTQGHEAFF
>NA|TRBJ2-1|TRBD2|TRBV14
TGTGCCAGCAGCCAAGATCGCCTAGCGGGAGGTCTTGTGTATGAGCAGTTCTTC
CASSQDRLAGGLVYEQFF
>NA|TRBJ2-3|TRBD2|TRBV7-2
TGTGCCACCAGCTTAGGCCCTAGCGGGGAGGGTCAGTATTTT
CATSLGPSGEGQYF
>NA|TRBJ1-2|TRBD1|TRBV5-6
TGTGCCAGCGCCGGACAGGGGAGCGATAACTATGGCTACACCTTC
CASAGQGSDNYGYTF
>NA|TRBJ2-5|NA|TRBV30
TGTGCCTGGAATGGAGACCAAGAGACCCAGTACTTC
CAWNGDQETQYF
>few|TRBJ1-5|TRBD1|TRBV18
TGTGCCAGCTCCCTCGGGACAGGGGGCAATCAGCCCCAGCATTTT
CASSLGTGGNQPQHF
>NA|TRBJ1-5|NA|TRBV28
TGTGCCAGCAGTCGTGGAGGCGGTAATCAGCCCCAGCATTTT
CASSRGGGNQPQHF
>NA|TRBJ2-7|TRBD1|TRBV27
TGTGCCAGCAGACCCTTGGGACAGGGTGTTGACGAGCAGTACTTC
CASRPLGQGVDEQYF
>NA|TRBJ1-1|NA|TRBV11-3
TGTGCCAGCAGCTCGAAAGCGAACACTGAAGCTTTCTTT
CASSSKANTEAFF
>NA|TRBJ2-3|NA|TRBV29-1
TGCAGCGTCGGACAGAGCACAGATACGCAGTATTTT
CSVGQSTDTQYF